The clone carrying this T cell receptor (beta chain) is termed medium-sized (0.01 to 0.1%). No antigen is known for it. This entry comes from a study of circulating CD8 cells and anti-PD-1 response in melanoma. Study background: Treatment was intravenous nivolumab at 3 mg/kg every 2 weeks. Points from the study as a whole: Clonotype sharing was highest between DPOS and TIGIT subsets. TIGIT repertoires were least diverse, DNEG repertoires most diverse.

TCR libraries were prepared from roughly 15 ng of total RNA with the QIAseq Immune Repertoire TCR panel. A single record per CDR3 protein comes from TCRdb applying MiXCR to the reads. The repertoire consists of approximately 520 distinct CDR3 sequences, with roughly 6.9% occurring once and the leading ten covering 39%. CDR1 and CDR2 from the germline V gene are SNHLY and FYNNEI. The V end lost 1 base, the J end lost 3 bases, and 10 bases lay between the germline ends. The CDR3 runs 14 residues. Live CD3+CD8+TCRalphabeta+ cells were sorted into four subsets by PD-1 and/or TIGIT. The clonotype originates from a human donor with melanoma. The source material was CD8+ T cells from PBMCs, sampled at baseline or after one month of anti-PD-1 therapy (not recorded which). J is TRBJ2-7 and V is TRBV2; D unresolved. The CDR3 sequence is CASSEDTGGYEQYF. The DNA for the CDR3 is TGTGCCAGCAGTGAAGATACGGGTGGCTACGAGCAGTACTTC.